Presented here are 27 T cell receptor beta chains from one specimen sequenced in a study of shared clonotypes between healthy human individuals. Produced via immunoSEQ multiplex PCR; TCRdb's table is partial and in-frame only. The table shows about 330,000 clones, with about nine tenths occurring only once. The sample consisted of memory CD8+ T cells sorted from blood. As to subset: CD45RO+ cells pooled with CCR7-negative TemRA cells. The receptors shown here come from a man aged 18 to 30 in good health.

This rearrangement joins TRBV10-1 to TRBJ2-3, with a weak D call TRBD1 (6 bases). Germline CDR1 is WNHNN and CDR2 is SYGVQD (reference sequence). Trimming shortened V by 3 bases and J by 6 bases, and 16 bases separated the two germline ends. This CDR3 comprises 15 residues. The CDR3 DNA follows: TGCGCCAGCAGTGACTGGGACACTGGGCGGGATACGCAGTATTTT. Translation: CASSDWDTGRDTQYF.

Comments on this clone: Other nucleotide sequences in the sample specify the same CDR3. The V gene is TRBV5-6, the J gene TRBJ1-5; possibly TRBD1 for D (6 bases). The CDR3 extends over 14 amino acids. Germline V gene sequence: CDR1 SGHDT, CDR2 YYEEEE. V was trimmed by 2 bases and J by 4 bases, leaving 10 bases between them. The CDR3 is CASSFSTGNQPQHF. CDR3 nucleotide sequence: TGTGCCAGCAGCTTTTCAACAGGGAATCAGCCCCAGCATTTT.

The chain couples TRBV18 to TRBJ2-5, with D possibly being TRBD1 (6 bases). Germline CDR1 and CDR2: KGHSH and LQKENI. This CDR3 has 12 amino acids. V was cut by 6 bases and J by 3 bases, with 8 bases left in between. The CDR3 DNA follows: TGTGCCAGCTCTAAGGGGGAAGAGACCCAGTACTTC. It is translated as CASSKGEETQYF.

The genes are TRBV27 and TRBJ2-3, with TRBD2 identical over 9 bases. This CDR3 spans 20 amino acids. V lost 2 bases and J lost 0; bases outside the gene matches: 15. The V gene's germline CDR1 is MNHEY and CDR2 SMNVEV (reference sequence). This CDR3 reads CASSLLGSGGQRPSTDTQYF. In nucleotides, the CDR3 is TGTGCCAGCAGTTTACTAGGTAGCGGGGGCCAACGTCCAAGCACAGATACGCAGTATTTT.

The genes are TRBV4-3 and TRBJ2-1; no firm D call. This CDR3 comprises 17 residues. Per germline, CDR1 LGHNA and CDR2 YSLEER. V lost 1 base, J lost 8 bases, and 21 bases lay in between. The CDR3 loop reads CASSQGSRVELRDEQFF. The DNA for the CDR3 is TGCGCCAGCAGCCAAGGAAGTAGGGTAGAGCTACGCGATGAGCAGTTCTTC.

CDR3 DNA: TGTGCCAGCAGCTTGAACTCTTTACAGGGATTCTATGGCTACACCTTC. Translating it yields CASSLNSLQGFYGYTF. V usage is TRBV5-4 and J usage is TRBJ1-2; a possible D gene is TRBD1 (6 bases). The CDR3 length is 16 residues. CDR1 and CDR2 (germline): SGHNT, YYREEE (reference sequence). Trimming left V 1 base short and J 4 bases short, with 17 bases between.

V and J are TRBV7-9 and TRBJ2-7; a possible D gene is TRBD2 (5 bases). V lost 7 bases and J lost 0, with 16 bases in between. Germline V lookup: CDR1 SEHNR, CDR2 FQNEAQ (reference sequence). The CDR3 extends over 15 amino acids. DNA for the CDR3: TGTGCCAGCATGCTGCCTGTAACTAGCTCCTACGAGCAGTACTTC. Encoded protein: CASMLPVTSSYEQYF. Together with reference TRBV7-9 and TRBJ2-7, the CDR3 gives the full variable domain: DTGVSQNPRHKITKRGQNVTFRCDPISEHNRLYWYRQTLGQGPEFLTYFQNEAQLEKSRLLSDRFSAERPKGSFSTLEIQRTEQGDSAMYLCASMLPVTSSYEQYFGPGTRLTVT.

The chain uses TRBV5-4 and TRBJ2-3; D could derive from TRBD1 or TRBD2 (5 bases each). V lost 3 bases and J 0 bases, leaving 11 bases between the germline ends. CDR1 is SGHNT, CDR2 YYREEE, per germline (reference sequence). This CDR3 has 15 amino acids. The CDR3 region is CASSSLGASTDTQYF. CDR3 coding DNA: TGTGCCAGCAGCTCACTAGGGGCTAGCACAGATACGCAGTATTTT. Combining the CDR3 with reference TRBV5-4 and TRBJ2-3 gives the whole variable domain ETGVTQSPTHLIKTRGQQVTLRCSSQSGHNTVSWYQQALGQGPQFIFQYYREEENGRGNFPPRFSGLQFPNYSSELNVNALELDDSALYLCASSSLGASTDTQYFGPGTRLTVL.

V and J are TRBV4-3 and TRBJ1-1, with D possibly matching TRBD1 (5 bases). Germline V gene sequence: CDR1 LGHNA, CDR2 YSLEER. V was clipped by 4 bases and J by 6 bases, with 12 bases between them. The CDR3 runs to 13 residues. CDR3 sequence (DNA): TGCGCCAGCAGCCGAGGGGAGGGCCCTGAAGCTTTCTTT. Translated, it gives CASSRGEGPEAFF.

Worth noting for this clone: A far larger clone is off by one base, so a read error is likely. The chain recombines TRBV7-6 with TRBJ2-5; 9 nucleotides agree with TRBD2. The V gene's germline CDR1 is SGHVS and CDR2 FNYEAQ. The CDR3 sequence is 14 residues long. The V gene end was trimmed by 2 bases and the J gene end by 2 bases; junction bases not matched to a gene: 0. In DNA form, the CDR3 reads TGTGCCAGCAGCTTACTAGCGGGGCAAGAGACCCAGTACTTC. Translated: CASSLLAGQETQYF.

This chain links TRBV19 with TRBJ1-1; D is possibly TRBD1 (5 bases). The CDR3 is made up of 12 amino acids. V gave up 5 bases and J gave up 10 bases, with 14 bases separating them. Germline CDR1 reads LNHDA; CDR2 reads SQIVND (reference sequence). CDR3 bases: TGTGCCAGTAGTGACTGGGGCGGAGGAGCTTTCTTT. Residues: CASSDWGGGAFF.

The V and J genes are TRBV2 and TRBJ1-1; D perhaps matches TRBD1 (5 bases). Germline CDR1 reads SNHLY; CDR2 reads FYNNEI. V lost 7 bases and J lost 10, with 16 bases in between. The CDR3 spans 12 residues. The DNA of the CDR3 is TGTGCCAGCACCCAACTGGGGCAGGGAGCTTTCTTT. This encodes CASTQLGQGAFF.

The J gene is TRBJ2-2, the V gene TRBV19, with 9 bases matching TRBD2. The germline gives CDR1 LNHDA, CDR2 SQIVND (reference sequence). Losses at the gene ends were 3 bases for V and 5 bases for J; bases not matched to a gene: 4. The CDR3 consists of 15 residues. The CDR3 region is CASSIGGRGTGELFF. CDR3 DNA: TGTGCCAGTAGTATTGGCGGGAGGGGGACCGGGGAGCTGTTTTTT.

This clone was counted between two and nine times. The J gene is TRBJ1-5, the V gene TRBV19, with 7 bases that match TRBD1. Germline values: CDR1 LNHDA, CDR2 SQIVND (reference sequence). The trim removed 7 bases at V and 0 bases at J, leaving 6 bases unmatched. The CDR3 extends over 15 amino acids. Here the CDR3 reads CASTAGQHSNQPQHF. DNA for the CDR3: TGTGCCAGTACCGCGGGACAGCATAGCAATCAGCCCCAGCATTTT.

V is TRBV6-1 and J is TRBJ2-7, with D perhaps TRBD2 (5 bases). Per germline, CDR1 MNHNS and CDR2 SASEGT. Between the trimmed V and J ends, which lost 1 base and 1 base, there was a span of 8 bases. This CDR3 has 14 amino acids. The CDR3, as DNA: TGTGCCAGCAGTGAAGGACCGGGGTCCTACGAGCAGTACTTC. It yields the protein CASSEGPGSYEQYF.

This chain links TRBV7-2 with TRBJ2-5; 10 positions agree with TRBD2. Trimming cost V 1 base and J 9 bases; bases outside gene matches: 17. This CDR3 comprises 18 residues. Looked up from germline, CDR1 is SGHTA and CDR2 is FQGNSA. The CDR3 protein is CASSLVVLAGVWRSAQYF. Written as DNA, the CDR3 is TGTGCCAGCAGCTTAGTGGTTCTAGCGGGAGTCTGGCGGTCGGCCCAGTACTTC.

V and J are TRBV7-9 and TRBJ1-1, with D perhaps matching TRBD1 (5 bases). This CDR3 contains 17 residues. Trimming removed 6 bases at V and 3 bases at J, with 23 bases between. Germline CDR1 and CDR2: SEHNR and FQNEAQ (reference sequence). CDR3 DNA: TGTGCCAGCAGTTTCCCCCGGGACTACACCATGGACACTGAAGCTTTCTTT. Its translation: CASSFPRDYTMDTEAFF.

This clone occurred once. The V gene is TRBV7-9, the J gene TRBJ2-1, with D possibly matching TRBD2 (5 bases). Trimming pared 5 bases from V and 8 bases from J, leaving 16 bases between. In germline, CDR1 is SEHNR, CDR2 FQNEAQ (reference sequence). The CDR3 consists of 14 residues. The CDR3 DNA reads TGTGCCAGCAGCAAGGACTCCGTAGTCGATGAGCAGTTCTTC. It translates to CASSKDSVVDEQFF.

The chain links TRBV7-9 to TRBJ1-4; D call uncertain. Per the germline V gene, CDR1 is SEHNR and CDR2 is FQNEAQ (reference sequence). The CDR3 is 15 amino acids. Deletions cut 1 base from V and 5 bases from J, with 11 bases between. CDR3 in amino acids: CASSLEASANEKLFF. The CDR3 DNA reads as TGTGCCAGCAGCTTAGAGGCATCCGCGAATGAAAAACTGTTTTTT.

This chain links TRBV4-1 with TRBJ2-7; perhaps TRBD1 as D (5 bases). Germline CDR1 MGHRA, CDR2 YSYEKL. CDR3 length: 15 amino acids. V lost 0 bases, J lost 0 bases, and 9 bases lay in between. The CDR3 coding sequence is TGCGCCAGCAGCCAAGATTGGACACTCTCCTACGAGCAGTACTTC. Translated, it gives CASSQDWTLSYEQYF.

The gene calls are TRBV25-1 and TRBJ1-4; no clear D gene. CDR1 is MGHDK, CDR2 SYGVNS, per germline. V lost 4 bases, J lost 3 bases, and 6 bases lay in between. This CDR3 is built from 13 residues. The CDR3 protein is CASSVSANEKLFF. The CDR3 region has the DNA TGTGCCAGCAGTGTGTCCGCTAATGAAAAACTGTTTTTT.

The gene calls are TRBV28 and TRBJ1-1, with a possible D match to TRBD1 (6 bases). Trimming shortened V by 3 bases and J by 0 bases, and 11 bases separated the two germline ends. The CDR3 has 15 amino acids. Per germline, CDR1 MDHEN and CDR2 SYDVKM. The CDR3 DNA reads TGTGCCAGCAGTTTGGAGGGGGTGGTGAACACTGAAGCTTTCTTT. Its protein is CASSLEGVVNTEAFF.

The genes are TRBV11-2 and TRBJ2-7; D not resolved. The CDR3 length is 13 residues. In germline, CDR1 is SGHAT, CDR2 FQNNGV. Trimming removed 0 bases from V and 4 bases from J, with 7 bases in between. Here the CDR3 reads CASSLDGQYEQYF. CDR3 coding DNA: TGTGCCAGCAGCTTAGACGGGCAGTACGAGCAGTACTTC.

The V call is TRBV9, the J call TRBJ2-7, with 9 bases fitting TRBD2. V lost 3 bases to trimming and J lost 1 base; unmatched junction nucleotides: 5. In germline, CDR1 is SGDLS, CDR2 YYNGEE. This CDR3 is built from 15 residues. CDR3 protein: CASSAGAGGSYEQYF. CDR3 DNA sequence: TGTGCCAGCAGCGCCGGAGCGGGAGGATCCTACGAGCAGTACTTC.

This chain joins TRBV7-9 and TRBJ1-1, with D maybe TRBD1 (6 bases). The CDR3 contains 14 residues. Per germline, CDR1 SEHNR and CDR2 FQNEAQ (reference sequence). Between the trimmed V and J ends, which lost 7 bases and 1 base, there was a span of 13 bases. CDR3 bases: TGTGCCAGCACCTATGCCAGGGGGAACACTGAAGCTTTCTTT. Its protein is CASTYARGNTEAFF.

CDR3 in amino acids: CASSMIDTGELFF. The CDR3 DNA is TGTGCCAGTAGCATGATCGACACCGGGGAGCTGTTTTTT. J is TRBJ2-2 and V is TRBV19; D ambiguous. V was pared by 6 bases and J by 3 bases, with 8 bases between. From germline, CDR1 is LNHDA and CDR2 SQIVND (reference sequence). The CDR3 contains 13 residues.

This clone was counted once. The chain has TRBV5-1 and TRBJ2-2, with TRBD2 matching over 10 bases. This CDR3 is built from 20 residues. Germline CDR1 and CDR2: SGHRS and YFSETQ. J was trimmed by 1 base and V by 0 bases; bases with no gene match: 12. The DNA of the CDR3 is TGCGCCAGCAGCTTGGCCGGGACTAGCGTCCTTTCTCTGAACACCGGGGAGCTGTTTTTT. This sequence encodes CASSLAGTSVLSLNTGELFF.